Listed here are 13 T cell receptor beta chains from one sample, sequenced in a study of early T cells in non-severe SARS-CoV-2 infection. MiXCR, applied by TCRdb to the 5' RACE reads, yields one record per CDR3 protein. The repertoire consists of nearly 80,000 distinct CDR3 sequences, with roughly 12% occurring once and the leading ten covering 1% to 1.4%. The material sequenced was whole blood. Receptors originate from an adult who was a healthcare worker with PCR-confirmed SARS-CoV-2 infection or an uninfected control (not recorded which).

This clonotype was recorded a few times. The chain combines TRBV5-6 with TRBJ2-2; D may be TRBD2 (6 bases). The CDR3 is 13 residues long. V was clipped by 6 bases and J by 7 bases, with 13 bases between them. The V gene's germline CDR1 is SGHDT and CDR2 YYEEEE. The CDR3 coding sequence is TGTGCCAGCACCAAAGGAGGGATCGGGGAGCTGTTTTTT. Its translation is CASTKGGIGELFF.

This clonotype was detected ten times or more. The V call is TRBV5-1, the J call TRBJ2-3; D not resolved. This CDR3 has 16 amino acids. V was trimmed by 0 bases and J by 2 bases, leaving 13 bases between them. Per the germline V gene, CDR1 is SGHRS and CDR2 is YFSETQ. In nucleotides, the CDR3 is TGCGCCAGCAGCTTGGTAGGCGCACCGAACACAGATACGCAGTATTTT. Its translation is CASSLVGAPNTDTQYF. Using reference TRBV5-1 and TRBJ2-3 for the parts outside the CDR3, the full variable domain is KAGVTQTPRYLIKTRGQQVTLSCSPISGHRSVSWYQQTPGQGLQFLFEYFSETQRNKGNFPGRFSGRQFSNSRSEMNVSTLELGDSALYLCASSLVGAPNTDTQYFGPGTRLTVL.

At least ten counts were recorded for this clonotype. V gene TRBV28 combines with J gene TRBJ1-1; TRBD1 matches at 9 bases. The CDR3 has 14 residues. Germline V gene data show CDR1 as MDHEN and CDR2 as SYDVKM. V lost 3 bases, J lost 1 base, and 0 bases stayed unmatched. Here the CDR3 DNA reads TGTGCCAGCAGTTTGGGACAGGGGAACACTGAAGCTTTCTTT. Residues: CASSLGQGNTEAFF.

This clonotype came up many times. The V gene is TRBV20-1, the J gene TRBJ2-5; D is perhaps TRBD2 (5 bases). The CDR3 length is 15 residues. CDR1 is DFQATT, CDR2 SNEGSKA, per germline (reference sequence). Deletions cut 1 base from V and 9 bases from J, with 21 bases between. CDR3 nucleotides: TGCAGTGCTAGAGTGGCGGGCGGGCCATCTGGGGCCCAGTACTTC. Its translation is CSARVAGGPSGAQYF.

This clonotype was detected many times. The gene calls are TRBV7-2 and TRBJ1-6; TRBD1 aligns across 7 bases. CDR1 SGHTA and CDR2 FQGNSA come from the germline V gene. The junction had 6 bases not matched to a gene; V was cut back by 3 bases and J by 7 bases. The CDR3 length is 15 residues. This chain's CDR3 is CASSFLQGLNSPLHF. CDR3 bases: TGTGCCAGCAGCTTCCTACAGGGGTTAAATTCACCCCTCCACTTT.

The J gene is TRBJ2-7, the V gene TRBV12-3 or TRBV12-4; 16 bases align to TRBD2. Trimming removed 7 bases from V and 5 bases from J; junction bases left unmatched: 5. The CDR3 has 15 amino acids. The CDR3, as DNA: TGTGCCAGCATCGGGACTAGCGGGGGGGCAGACGAGCAGTACTTC. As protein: CASIGTSGGADEQYF.

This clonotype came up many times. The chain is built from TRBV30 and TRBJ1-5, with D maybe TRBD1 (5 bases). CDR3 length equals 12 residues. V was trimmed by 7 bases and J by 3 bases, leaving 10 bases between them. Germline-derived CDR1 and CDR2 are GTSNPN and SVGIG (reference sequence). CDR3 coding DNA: TGTGCCTACCGACAGAACAATCAGCCCCAGCATTTT. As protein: CAYRQNNQPQHF. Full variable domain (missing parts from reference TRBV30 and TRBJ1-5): SQTIHQWPATLVQPVGSPLSLECTVEGTSNPNLYWYRQAAGRGLQLLFYSVGIGQISSEVPQNLSASRPQDRQFILSSKKLLLSDSGFYLCAYRQNNQPQHFGDGTRLSIL.

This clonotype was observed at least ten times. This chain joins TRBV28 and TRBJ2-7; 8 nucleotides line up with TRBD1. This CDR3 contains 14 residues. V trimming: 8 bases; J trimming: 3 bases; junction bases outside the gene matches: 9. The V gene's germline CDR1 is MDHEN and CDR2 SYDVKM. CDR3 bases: TGTGCCAGCCAACACAATGACAGGGGCTACGAGCAGTACTTC. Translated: CASQHNDRGYEQYF.

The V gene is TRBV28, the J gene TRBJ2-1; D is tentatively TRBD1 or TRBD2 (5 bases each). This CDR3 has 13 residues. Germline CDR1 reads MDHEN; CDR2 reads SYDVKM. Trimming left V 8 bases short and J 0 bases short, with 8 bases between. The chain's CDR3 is CASRGSSYNEQFF. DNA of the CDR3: TGTGCCAGCCGGGGCAGCTCCTACAATGAGCAGTTCTTC.

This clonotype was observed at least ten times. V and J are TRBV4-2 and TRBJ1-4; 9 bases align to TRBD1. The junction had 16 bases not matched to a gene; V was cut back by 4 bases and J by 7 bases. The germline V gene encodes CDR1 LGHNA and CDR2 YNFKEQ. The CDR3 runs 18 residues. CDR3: CASSPTGGTYEGSEKLFF. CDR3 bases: TGTGCCAGCAGCCCTACAGGGGGCACGTATGAAGGGAGTGAAAAACTGTTTTTT.

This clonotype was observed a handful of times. CDR3 residues: CASRNIRGKNEKLFF. CDR3 in DNA: TGTGCCAGCAGGAACATTCGGGGGAAGAATGAAAAACTGTTTTTT. The rearrangement uses TRBV27 and TRBJ1-4, with D possibly matching TRBD1 (5 bases). Germline V gives CDR1 MNHEY, CDR2 SMNVEV (reference sequence). The CDR3 is 15 residues long. V gave up 6 bases and J gave up 5 bases, with 16 bases separating them.

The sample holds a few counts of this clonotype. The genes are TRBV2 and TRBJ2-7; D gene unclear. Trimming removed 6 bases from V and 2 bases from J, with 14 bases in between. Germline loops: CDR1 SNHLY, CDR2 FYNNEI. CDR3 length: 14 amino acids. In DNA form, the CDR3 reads TGTGCCAGCAGCCCCCCAGCGTCGACCTACGAGCAGTACTTC. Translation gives CASSPPASTYEQYF.

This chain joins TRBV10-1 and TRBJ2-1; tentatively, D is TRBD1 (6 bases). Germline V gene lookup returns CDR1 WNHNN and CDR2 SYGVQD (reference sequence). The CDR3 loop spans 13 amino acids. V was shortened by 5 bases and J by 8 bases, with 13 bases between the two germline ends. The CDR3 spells CASSTGSTDEQFF. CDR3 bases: TGCGCCAGCAGTACAGGGTCGACGGATGAGCAGTTCTTC.